This T cell receptor beta chain derives from a study of blood T cell repertoires in COVID-19. Study details: Samples came from the United States, Italy and Spain, spanning acute and convalescent COVID-19. T cells, B-cell-depleted T cells, or PBMCs supplied cDNA or gDNA.

Germline CDR1 reads LNHDA; CDR2 reads SQIVND (reference sequence). The CDR3 contains 14 residues. V lost 0 bases and J 3 bases, leaving 8 bases between the germline ends. Per the study methods: How many nucleated cells were present was estimated from reference gene primer amplification. Assay: immunoSEQ multiplex PCR; the TCRdb copy retains only in-frame clones and omits some. V, J and clone size were drawn from that table, and D and trimming were deduced from the DNA. The table records over 200,000 clones, about 90% of them present only once. The sequence came from a woman aged 60-75 years with acute or convalescent COVID-19. V gene TRBV19 combines with J gene TRBJ1-1, with D hard to call. Specimen: peripheral blood. In DNA, the CDR3 is TGTGCCAGTAGTATAGATCTCGGGGACACTGAAGCTTTCTTT. Protein sequence: CASSIDLGDTEAFF. The full variable domain, in which reference TRBV19 and TRBJ1-1 provide the parts outside the CDR3, is DGGITQSPKYLFRKEGQNVTLSCEQNLNHDAMYWYRQDPGQGLRLIYYSQIVNDFQKGDIAEGYSVSREKKESFPLTVTSAQKNPTAFYLCASSIDLGDTEAFFGQGTRLTVV.